The 18 T cell receptor beta chains reported below all come from one sample, sequenced in a study of blood T cell repertoires in COVID-19 (dated by TCRdb to 2018 to 2020). Library creation used the immunoSEQ multiplex PCR assay. TCRdb mirrors the immuneACCESS table, restricted to in-frame sequences. Some clones are absent from its copies; in checked studies, under half trace to an unresolved V gene, and the reason for the others is unknown. In all, the sample holds around 380,000 clones, and over 75% of those were seen once. 1% to 1.5% of the sample belongs to the ten largest clones. Sequencing was carried out using PBMCs or T cells enriched from blood (not recorded which). The receptors stem from a man aged 25-45 years who had recovered from COVID-19.

CDR3 protein: CASSYLLGTAYGYTF. For the CDR3, the DNA is TGTGCCAGCAGTTACCTTTTGGGGACAGCCTATGGCTACACCTTC. The chain is built from TRBV6-5 and TRBJ1-2, with TRBD1 matching 7 bases. CDR3 length: 15 amino acids. Unmatched junction bases numbered 7, after V lost 2 bases and J lost 4 bases. CDR1 is MNHEY and CDR2 is SVGAGI in the germline V gene.

The chain recombines TRBV19 with TRBJ1-1, with a tentative D call TRBD1 (5 bases). Germline V gene sequence: CDR1 LNHDA, CDR2 SQIVND (reference sequence). The CDR3 has 14 amino acids. V lost 2 bases, J lost 4 bases, and 11 bases lay in between. CDR3 nucleotide sequence: TGTGCCAGTAGTATACTCGGGGGAAGCACTGAAGCTTTCTTT. Translated, it gives CASSILGGSTEAFF.

This clone was found a few times. This rearrangement joins TRBV7-8 to TRBJ2-5; possibly TRBD1 for D (5 bases). V lost 5 bases and J 1 base, leaving 11 bases between the germline ends. The CDR3 runs 14 residues. CDR1 and CDR2 (germline): SGHVS, FQNEAQ. The CDR3 protein is CASSTRTTQETQYF. CDR3 nucleotides: TGTGCCAGCAGCACCCGGACAACCCAAGAGACCCAGTACTTC.

This clone has a single count. The chain links TRBV6-5 to TRBJ1-3; no clear D gene. CDR1 and CDR2 from the germline V gene are MNHEY and SVGAGI. V was pared by 6 bases and J by 3 bases, with 9 bases between. This CDR3 is built from 13 residues. The CDR3 DNA follows: TGTGCCAGCAGGGTCCGGGGTGGAAACACCATATATTTT. Translated, it gives CASRVRGGNTIYF.

CDR3: CASSRGQKNYGYTF. In DNA form, the CDR3 reads TGTGCCAGCAGCCGGGGACAGAAAAACTATGGCTACACCTTC. V usage is TRBV7-2 and J usage is TRBJ1-2, with 7 nucleotides matching TRBD1. Unmatched junction bases numbered 5, after V lost 5 bases and J lost 2 bases. The CDR3 is made up of 14 amino acids. The germline V gene has CDR1 SGHTA and CDR2 FQGNSA.

The rearrangement links TRBV19 to TRBJ1-2, with TRBD1 matching 12 bases. Unmatched junction bases numbered 11, after V lost 7 bases and J lost 8 bases. This CDR3 contains 15 residues. CDR1 LNHDA and CDR2 SQIVND come from the germline V gene (reference sequence). The CDR3 protein is CASKLPGQGAQGYTF. The CDR3 DNA reads TGTGCCAGTAAACTACCGGGACAGGGGGCTCAAGGCTACACCTTC. Filled out from reference TRBV19 and TRBJ1-2, the complete variable domain reads DGGITQSPKYLFRKEGQNVTLSCEQNLNHDAMYWYRQDPGQGLRLIYYSQIVNDFQKGDIAEGYSVSREKKESFPLTVTSAQKNPTAFYLCASKLPGQGAQGYTFGSGTRLTVV.

This clone was recorded only once. The CDR3 here is CAITPMEGSSYEQYF. In DNA, the CDR3 is TGTGCCATCACCCCCATGGAGGGGAGCTCCTACGAGCAGTACTTC. The chain employs TRBV10-3 and TRBJ2-7; D is perhaps TRBD2 (6 bases). Germline V gene data show CDR1 as ENHRY and CDR2 as SYGVKD. V was clipped by 7 bases and J by 0 bases, with 16 bases between them. CDR3 length: 15 residues.

This chain's CDR3 is CASSTPGTGSYEQYF. CDR3 bases: TGTGCCAGCTCAACCCCCGGGACAGGCTCCTACGAGCAGTACTTC. The chain uses TRBV18 and TRBJ2-7, with 8 positions matching TRBD1. V gave up 5 bases and J gave up 0 bases; unmatched junction bases: 6. Germline V gives CDR1 KGHSH, CDR2 LQKENI. The CDR3 is 15 residues long.

The chain employs TRBV13 and TRBJ2-1; D gene uncertain. Deletions cut 0 bases from V and 8 bases from J, with 5 bases between. The germline gives CDR1 PRHDT, CDR2 FYEKMQ (reference sequence). The CDR3 loop spans 12 amino acids. The CDR3 DNA sequence: TGTGCCAGCAGCTTAGGATTAGATGAGCAGTTCTTC. It yields the protein CASSLGLDEQFF. The entire variable domain, with the rest obtained from reference TRBV13 and TRBJ2-1, is as follows: AAGVIQSPRHLIKEKRETATLKCYPIPRHDTVYWYQQGPGQDPQFLISFYEKMQSDKGSIPDRFSAQQFSDYHSELNMSSLELGDSALYFCASSLGLDEQFFGPGTRLTVL.

V gene TRBV7-6 combines with J gene TRBJ2-2, with D tentatively TRBD2 (5 bases). Germline loops: CDR1 SGHVS, CDR2 FNYEAQ. The CDR3 covers 11 residues. Trimming shortened V by 10 bases and J by 8 bases, and 11 bases separated the two germline ends. This CDR3 is CATEREGELFF. Written as DNA, the CDR3 is TGTGCCACCGAAAGGGAGGGGGAGCTGTTTTTT.

The chain uses TRBV7-9 and TRBJ1-2, with 9 bases identical to TRBD1. Germline lookup yields CDR1 SEHNR and CDR2 FQNEAQ (reference sequence). There are 15 residues in the CDR3. The V gene end was trimmed by 5 bases and the J gene end by 5 bases; junction bases not matched to a gene: 9. The CDR3 DNA is TGTGCCAGCAGCGGGGACAGGGCCACCTATTATGGCTACACCTTC. Encoded protein: CASSGDRATYYGYTF. Full variable domain (remainder filled in from reference TRBV7-9 and TRBJ1-2): DTGVSQNPRHKITKRGQNVTFRCDPISEHNRLYWYRQTLGQGPEFLTYFQNEAQLEKSRLLSDRFSAERPKGSFSTLEIQRTEQGDSAMYLCASSGDRATYYGYTFGSGTRLTVV.

This clone was detected only a few times. The chain links TRBV2 to TRBJ2-5; TRBD2 aligns across 15 bases. The V and J ends lost 4 bases and 5 bases, in that order; junction bases with no gene match: 2. The CDR3 has 15 residues. Germline V gene sequence: CDR1 SNHLY, CDR2 FYNNEI. The CDR3 region has the DNA TGTGCCAGCAGTGGAGGACTAGCGGGGGGGGAGACCCAGTACTTC. Protein: CASSGGLAGGETQYF.

V and J are TRBV29-1 and TRBJ2-2; D is ambiguous. The CDR3 length is 13 residues. Trimming stripped 3 bases from V and 0 bases from J, with 5 bases between. CDR1 and CDR2 (germline): SQVTM, ANQGSEA. The CDR3 loop reads CSVERTNTGELFF. CDR3 DNA: TGCAGCGTTGAGCGGACGAACACCGGGGAGCTGTTTTTT.

This chain links TRBV9 with TRBJ2-7; 7 nucleotides agree with TRBD1. This CDR3 spans 15 amino acids. CDR1 and CDR2 from the germline V gene are SGDLS and YYNGEE. The J segment lost 4 bases and the V segment lost 0 bases, leaving 7 bases of the junction unmatched. The CDR3 nucleotides read TGTGCCAGCAGCGTAGAGGGGACAGCTGTATACGAGCAGTACTTC. Translation gives CASSVEGTAVYEQYF.

The chain couples TRBV21-1 to TRBJ1-1; the DNA was not compared with TRBD1, the D call given in the table. TRBV21-1 is a recognized pseudogene. The CDR3 totals 15 residues. DNA for the CDR3: TGTGCCAGCAGCAAAAGGGGACAAACGAACACTGAAGCTTTCTTT. This gives the protein CASSKRGQTNTEAFF.

The genes are TRBV27 and TRBJ1-1, with D possibly TRBD1 on 5 matching bases. The CDR3 contains 14 residues. CDR1 and CDR2 (germline): MNHEY, SMNVEV (reference sequence). V was clipped by 2 bases and J by 6 bases, with 13 bases between them. The CDR3 nucleotides read TGTGCCAGCAGTTTAGCGGGGACGGGCGCTGAAGCTTTCTTT. Translation: CASSLAGTGAEAFF.

The chain uses TRBV6-5 and TRBJ1-2; 9 nucleotides line up with TRBD1. Germline V CDR1 and CDR2: MNHEY, SVGAGI. CDR3 length: 15 amino acids. J lost 2 bases, V lost 5 bases, and 6 bases had no gene match. The CDR3 protein is CASSTRDRENYGYTF. CDR3 bases: TGTGCCAGCAGTACCCGGGACAGGGAAAACTATGGCTACACCTTC.

V is TRBV11-2 and J is TRBJ2-7, with 11 nucleotides matching TRBD2. The germline CDR1 and CDR2 sequences are SGHAT and FQNNGV. The CDR3 loop spans 16 amino acids. The V and J ends lost 0 bases and 9 bases, in that order; junction bases with no gene match: 10. The CDR3 DNA reads as TGTGCCAGCAGCTTAGACTCGGGACTAGCGGTTTATGGGCAGTACTTC. This translates into CASSLDSGLAVYGQYF.